Below are 28 T cell receptor beta chains sequenced from a single sample in a study of blood T cell repertoires in COVID-19. The repertoire was sequenced with immunoSEQ multiplex PCR; TCRdb's copy has only in-frame clones and lacks some. The data contain roughly 65,000 clones, 90% of them singletons. Sample: peripheral blood. The receptors were gathered from a man aged 55-75 years with acute or convalescent COVID-19.

CDR3 bases: TGTGCCAGCAGCGCGAGACAGGGTACGAACACTGAAGCTTTCTTT. This codes for CASSARQGTNTEAFF. This rearrangement joins TRBV9 to TRBJ1-1; 7 bases agree with TRBD1. The CDR3 covers 15 residues. The V gene's germline CDR1 is SGDLS and CDR2 YYNGEE. The trim removed 3 bases at V and 1 base at J, leaving 6 bases unmatched.

The chain recombines TRBV3-1 (or the pseudogene TRBV3-2) with TRBJ1-3; D not resolved. Germline V gene lookup returns CDR1 LGHDT and CDR2 YNNKEL (reference sequence). The CDR3 spans 16 residues. Trimming cost V 0 bases and J 3 bases, with 12 bases left between them. CDR3 region: CASSQDQAGIGNTIYF. The CDR3 coding sequence is TGTGCCAGCAGCCAAGATCAGGCGGGGATTGGAAACACCATATATTTT.

This clone was counted a single time. This rearrangement joins TRBV30 to TRBJ2-3; TRBD2 aligns across 8 bases. Germline CDR1 reads GTSNPN; CDR2 reads SVGIG (reference sequence). CDR3 size: 14 residues. V dropped 4 bases and J dropped 3; count of bases not matched to a gene: 6. CDR3 sequence (DNA): TGTGCCTGGAACTCCGGGGGGGGAACAGATACGCAGTATTTT. This encodes CAWNSGGGTDTQYF. Together with reference TRBV30 and TRBJ2-3, the CDR3 gives the full variable domain: SQTIHQWPATLVQPVGSPLSLECTVEGTSNPNLYWYRQAAGRGLQLLFYSVGIGQISSEVPQNLSASRPQDRQFILSSKKLLLSDSGFYLCAWNSGGGTDTQYFGPGTRLTVL.

The chain combines TRBV5-4 with TRBJ1-6; tentatively, D is TRBD1 (5 bases). This CDR3 spans 14 amino acids. With 1 base removed from V and 9 bases from J, the gap between germline ends came to 11 bases. Germline V CDR1 and CDR2: SGHNT, YYREEE (reference sequence). The CDR3 region is CASSLYGASSPLHF. The CDR3 DNA reads TGTGCCAGCAGCTTGTATGGGGCAAGTTCACCCCTCCACTTT.

The V gene is TRBV24-1, the J gene TRBJ2-5; TRBD1 matches 7 bases. The CDR3 extends over 14 amino acids. Germline CDR1 and CDR2: KGHDR and SFDVKD. After removal of 8 bases from V and 1 base from J, the junction contained 6 bases not matched to a gene. The CDR3, as DNA: TGTGCCACCAAGGGGGCAGGGCCCCAAGAGACCCAGTACTTC. This encodes CATKGAGPQETQYF.

The chain has TRBV11-3 and TRBJ2-1, with D perhaps matching TRBD1 (6 bases). This CDR3 comprises 13 residues. The V end lost 2 bases, the J end lost 8 bases, and 10 bases lay between the germline ends. Germline lookup yields CDR1 SGHNT and CDR2 YENEEA. The CDR3: CASSLSRGYEQFF. The DNA for the CDR3 is TGTGCCAGCAGCTTAAGCAGGGGATATGAGCAGTTCTTC. Based on the CDR3 plus reference TRBV11-3 and TRBJ2-1, the full variable domain is EAGVVQSPRYKIIEKKQPVAFWCNPISGHNTLYWYLQNLGQGPELLIRYENEEAVDDSQLPKDRFSAERLKGVDSTLKIQPAELGDSAVYLCASSLSRGYEQFFGPGTRLTVL.

The chain has TRBV19 and TRBJ1-2; a weak D match, TRBD1 (6 bases). Trimming stripped 3 bases from V and 4 bases from J, with 18 bases between. In germline, CDR1 is LNHDA, CDR2 SQIVND (reference sequence). CDR3 length: 16 amino acids. The CDR3 bases are TGTGCCAGTAGTATTTTGTACAGGGAGCGAATCTATGGCTACACCTTC. It codes for CASSILYRERIYGYTF.

The rearrangement links TRBV19 to TRBJ2-7; 8 bases align to TRBD1. With 3 bases clipped from V and 3 bases from J, the junction kept 4 bases outside the gene matches. The CDR3 is 14 residues long. The germline gives CDR1 LNHDA, CDR2 SQIVND (reference sequence). Here the CDR3 reads CASSIVQGDYEQYF. The CDR3 DNA reads TGTGCCAGTAGTATCGTACAGGGGGACTACGAGCAGTACTTC.

This chain uses TRBV7-2 with TRBJ1-2; D may be TRBD1 (6 bases). Deletions cut 3 bases from V and 6 bases from J, with 17 bases between. CDR3 size: 15 residues. In germline, CDR1 is SGHTA, CDR2 FQGNSA. The CDR3 here is CASSFRITGRDGYTF. CDR3 nucleotides: TGTGCCAGCAGCTTTCGAATTACAGGGCGGGATGGCTACACCTTC.

This chain joins TRBV7-6 and TRBJ2-1; TRBD2 agrees at 11 bases. The germline V gene has CDR1 SGHVS and CDR2 FNYEAQ. J gave up 5 bases and V 6 bases, and 6 bases lay outside the gene matches. The CDR3 extends over 15 amino acids. This chain's CDR3 is CASSASGGIDNEQFF. The CDR3 nucleotides are TGTGCCAGCAGTGCTAGCGGGGGGATAGACAATGAGCAGTTCTTC.

CDR3 amino acids: CASSTLDRRNGYTF. The CDR3 region has the DNA TGTGCCAGTAGTACCCTAGACAGAAGGAATGGCTACACCTTC. This chain uses TRBV19 with TRBJ1-2, with a tentative D call TRBD1 (5 bases). The CDR3 is 14 residues long. Trimming took 4 bases from V and 6 from J, leaving 15 bases between them. Germline V lookup: CDR1 LNHDA, CDR2 SQIVND (reference sequence).

The CDR3 bases are TGTGCCAGCAGTGATCTCCGGGATGGCAGGGGATATGGCTACACCTTC. Amino acid sequence: CASSDLRDGRGYGYTF. This chain links TRBV6-1 with TRBJ1-2; possibly TRBD1 for D (6 bases). V dropped 3 bases and J dropped 5 bases, with 19 bases sitting between them. Germline CDR1 is MNHNS and CDR2 is SASEGT. This CDR3 is built from 16 residues.

This chain links TRBV7-2 with TRBJ2-2; 7 bases line up with TRBD2. The CDR3 covers 14 residues. Germline loops: CDR1 SGHTA, CDR2 FQGNSA. The ends lost 5 bases at V and 6 bases at J; junction bases unmatched: 6. The CDR3 DNA sequence: TGTGCCAGCAGCCCCAATCGGGAGGCCGGGGAGCTGTTTTTT. Residues: CASSPNREAGELFF.

The chain couples TRBV5-1 to TRBJ1-4; the D gene is possibly TRBD1 (6 bases). Germline V gene data show CDR1 as SGHRS and CDR2 as YFSETQ. The CDR3 length is 14 residues. Trimming shortened V by 1 base and J by 6 bases, and 10 bases separated the two germline ends. CDR3: CASSLSGGDEKLFF. Here the CDR3 DNA reads TGCGCCAGCAGCTTGTCTGGGGGCGATGAAAAACTGTTTTTT.

The rearrangement joins TRBV6-1 to TRBJ1-5, with TRBD1 matching 7 bases. The junction had 8 bases not matched to a gene; V was cut back by 2 bases and J by 4 bases. Germline V lookup: CDR1 MNHNS, CDR2 SASEGT. This CDR3 has 16 residues. The CDR3 bases are TGTGCCAGCAGTGAATTGAGGGGGCGGACTAATCAGCCCCAGCATTTT. Its protein is CASSELRGRTNQPQHF.

The rearrangement joins TRBV7-2 to TRBJ1-1; the D is unclear. The V end lost 4 bases, the J end lost 0 bases, and 6 bases lay between the germline ends. The CDR3 has 13 amino acids. Per germline, CDR1 SGHTA and CDR2 FQGNSA. The chain's CDR3 is CASSYSMNTEAFF. The CDR3 coding sequence is TGTGCCAGCAGCTACTCAATGAACACTGAAGCTTTCTTT.

The chain employs TRBV7-9 and TRBJ2-5; TRBD2 matches at 8 bases. V lost 3 bases and J lost 2; bases outside the gene matches: 2. The CDR3 consists of 14 residues. CDR1 and CDR2 (germline): SEHNR, FQNEAQ (reference sequence). CDR3 nucleotide sequence: TGTGCCAGCAGCTTGCGGGGGGCTCAAGAGACCCAGTACTTC. Translation: CASSLRGAQETQYF.

This sequence joins TRBV11-2 and TRBJ2-5, with 7 bases matching TRBD1. V lost 5 bases to trimming and J lost 5 bases; unmatched junction nucleotides: 11. Germline-derived CDR1 and CDR2 are SGHAT and FQNNGV. The CDR3 contains 15 residues. The CDR3 sequence: CASSRGQPGWETQYF. CDR3 DNA sequence: TGTGCCAGCAGCCGGGGACAGCCGGGGTGGGAGACCCAGTACTTC.

V gene TRBV13 combines with J gene TRBJ1-1; D is unresolved. V lost 1 base to trimming and J lost 0 bases, with 3 bases between them. The CDR3 totals 13 residues. CDR1 and CDR2 from the germline V gene are PRHDT and FYEKMQ (reference sequence). This chain's CDR3 is CASSLELNTEAFF. The CDR3 DNA sequence: TGTGCCAGCAGCTTAGAGCTGAACACTGAAGCTTTCTTT.

The V and J genes are TRBV4-1 and TRBJ2-5; 9 nucleotides agree with TRBD1. J was trimmed by 5 bases and V by 2 bases; bases with no gene match: 3. The CDR3 has 14 amino acids. CDR1 MGHRA and CDR2 YSYEKL come from the germline V gene. The CDR3 sequence is CASSQTGGDETQYF. In nucleotides, the CDR3 is TGCGCCAGCAGCCAAACAGGGGGCGACGAGACCCAGTACTTC.

The chain recombines TRBV18 with TRBJ1-1, with D possibly being TRBD1 (6 bases). Germline V gene lookup returns CDR1 KGHSH and CDR2 LQKENI. The CDR3 extends over 13 amino acids. V dropped 3 bases and J dropped 7 bases, with 12 bases sitting between them. The CDR3: CASSPSRDIEAFF. The CDR3 nucleotides are TGTGCCAGCTCACCTTCCCGGGACATTGAAGCTTTCTTT.

The CDR3 loop is CASSPPAGYGYTF. CDR3 sequence (DNA): TGTGCCAGCTCACCACCGGCAGGCTATGGCTACACCTTC. The chain has TRBV18 and TRBJ1-2; D is unclear. Trimming cost V 0 bases and J 4 bases, with 6 bases left between them. CDR3 length: 13 residues. The germline gives CDR1 KGHSH, CDR2 LQKENI.

The rearrangement links TRBV12-3 or TRBV12-4 to TRBJ2-5; D is uncertain. The germline V and J ends were trimmed by 3 bases and 7 bases, with 12 bases remaining between them. CDR3 length equals 13 residues. This CDR3 is CASSFGERRTQYF. The CDR3 DNA follows: TGTGCCAGCAGTTTCGGAGAACGGCGGACCCAGTACTTC.

The chain joins TRBV15 to TRBJ1-1; 8 bases map to TRBD1. V was clipped by 7 bases and J by 5 bases; unmatched bases: 3. The CDR3 is 12 amino acids. Germline V CDR1 and CDR2: LNHNV, YYDKDF (reference sequence). CDR3 in DNA: TGTGCCACCACCCGACAGGGGACTGAAGCTTTCTTT. This gives the protein CATTRQGTEAFF.

This chain uses TRBV19 with TRBJ1-5; D might be TRBD1 (6 bases). In germline, CDR1 is LNHDA, CDR2 SQIVND (reference sequence). Trimming pared 3 bases from V and 6 bases from J, leaving 15 bases between. This CDR3 has 15 amino acids. The CDR3 is CASSILSTGTQPQHF. CDR3 coding DNA: TGTGCCAGTAGTATTCTCTCGACAGGCACTCAGCCCCAGCATTTT. Filled out from reference TRBV19 and TRBJ1-5, the complete variable domain reads DGGITQSPKYLFRKEGQNVTLSCEQNLNHDAMYWYRQDPGQGLRLIYYSQIVNDFQKGDIAEGYSVSREKKESFPLTVTSAQKNPTAFYLCASSILSTGTQPQHFGDGTRLSIL.

The CDR3 DNA reads as TGTGCCAGCAGCTTAGATCGGGATTTGTCTGGAAACACCATATATTTT. It codes for CASSLDRDLSGNTIYF. This rearrangement joins TRBV7-9 to TRBJ1-3; no firm D call. The CDR3 totals 16 residues. Trimming cost V 1 base and J 1 base, with 11 bases left between them. The germline CDR1 and CDR2 sequences are SEHNR and FQNEAQ (reference sequence).

This chain joins TRBV18 and TRBJ1-2, with D unclear. With 3 bases removed from V and 3 bases from J, the gap between germline ends came to 8 bases. The germline gives CDR1 KGHSH, CDR2 LQKENI. The CDR3 sequence is 13 residues long. Here the CDR3 reads CASSPSTDYGYTF. The CDR3 DNA reads TGTGCCAGCTCACCGAGCACCGACTATGGCTACACCTTC.

V is TRBV25-1 and J is TRBJ1-2; 7 nucleotides agree with TRBD1. Trimming cost V 5 bases and J 2 bases; bases outside gene matches: 8. Germline V gene lookup returns CDR1 MGHDK and CDR2 SYGVNS. This CDR3 is 15 amino acids long. The CDR3 loop reads CASSKLQGTNYGYTF. DNA for the CDR3: TGTGCCAGCAGTAAGCTACAGGGGACGAACTATGGCTACACCTTC.